Below, 16 T cell receptor beta chains from the same sample are listed, as sequenced in a study of OX40 agonist ivuxolimab in advanced cancers. Generated by immunoSEQ multiplex PCR, the TCRdb table keeps only in-frame clones and is missing some. The sample lists around 66,000 clones; around 84% were seen once. Material: CD4+ or CD8+ T cells sorted from blood, obtained in a trial of the OX40 agonist ivuxolimab. The source is an adult with an advanced solid tumor such as melanoma, head and neck, liver or kidney cancer.

The gene calls are TRBV30 and TRBJ1-1; 7 positions match TRBD1. The CDR3 totals 13 residues. Germline-derived CDR1 and CDR2 are GTSNPN and SVGIG (reference sequence). The V segment lost 3 bases and the J segment 1 base; nucleotides outside the gene matches: 2. The DNA of the CDR3 is TGTGCCTGGAGAAGGGGGCAGAACACTGAAGCTTTCTTT. Its protein product is CAWRRGQNTEAFF.

The chain has TRBV7-8 and TRBJ2-5; 10 bases fit TRBD1. The CDR3 sequence is 18 residues long. Germline loops: CDR1 SGHVS, CDR2 FQNEAQ. The V and J ends lost 5 bases and 2 bases, in that order; junction bases with no gene match: 14. The CDR3 DNA reads TGTGCCAGCAGCGCCAGTCCGACAGGGGGCGGAGGACAAGAGACCCAGTACTTC. Its protein product is CASSASPTGGGGQETQYF.

V gene TRBV5-1 combines with J gene TRBJ2-3; TRBD2 might be the D (7 bases). V lost 1 base, J lost 6 bases, and 12 bases lay in between. This CDR3 has 14 residues. The germline gives CDR1 SGHRS, CDR2 YFSETQ. The CDR3 coding sequence is TGCGCCAGCAGCTTGCTGGGGGGGCCCGATACGCAGTATTTT. It translates to CASSLLGGPDTQYF.

The CDR3, as DNA: TGCGCCAGCAGGGATACAGGGAGGGGAGAAAAACTGTTTTTT. Translating gives CASRDTGRGEKLFF. The chain joins TRBV10-2 to TRBJ1-4, with D perhaps TRBD1 (6 bases). CDR3 length: 14 amino acids. V lost 6 bases and J 8 bases, leaving 16 bases between the germline ends. Germline lookup yields CDR1 WSHSY and CDR2 SAAADI.

The chain has TRBV7-7 and TRBJ2-5; 8 bases are shared with TRBD1. The ends lost 1 base at V and 3 bases at J; junction bases unmatched: 7. Germline-derived CDR1 and CDR2 are SSHAT and FNYEAQ (reference sequence). The CDR3 covers 16 residues. In DNA, the CDR3 is TGTGCCAGCAGCTTAGGGACAGGGTTCTCGGAAGAGACCCAGTACTTC. Its translation is CASSLGTGFSEETQYF.

This clone is a singleton in its sample. The chain is built from TRBV19 and TRBJ2-7; 12 nucleotides agree with TRBD1. The CDR3 runs to 14 residues. Trimming at V came to 9 bases and at J to 5 bases, leaving 8 bases not matched to a gene. Per germline, CDR1 LNHDA and CDR2 SQIVND (reference sequence). The CDR3 DNA reads as TGTGCCAGCCAGCCGGGACAGGGGGCTCACGAGCAGTACTTC. Encoded protein: CASQPGQGAHEQYF.

The V call is TRBV10-3, the J call TRBJ1-2, with TRBD1 matching 9 bases. Per the germline V gene, CDR1 is ENHRY and CDR2 is SYGVKD. Trimming cost V 7 bases and J 7 bases; bases outside gene matches: 7. CDR3 length equals 13 residues. The CDR3: CAINSGQGSGYTF. The CDR3 region has the DNA TGTGCCATCAATTCGGGACAGGGCAGTGGCTACACCTTC.

This chain connects TRBV5-1 to TRBJ2-1; D is tentatively TRBD1 or TRBD2 (6 bases each). Germline V gene sequence: CDR1 SGHRS, CDR2 YFSETQ. This CDR3 region has 15 residues. V was clipped by 3 bases and J by 8 bases, with 18 bases between them. CDR3 residues: CASSYWGASGHEQFF. In DNA, the CDR3 is TGCGCCAGCAGCTATTGGGGGGCGTCAGGGCATGAGCAGTTCTTC.

CDR3 nucleotide sequence: TGTGCCAGCAGTGCTAACACTGAAGCTTTCTTT. Residues: CASSANTEAFF. The J gene is TRBJ1-1, the V gene TRBV2; unclear D gene. Trimming shortened V by 4 bases and J by 2 bases, and 2 bases separated the two germline ends. The CDR3 has 11 amino acids. The germline V gene encodes CDR1 SNHLY and CDR2 FYNNEI.

This chain links TRBV5-4 with TRBJ2-3; D may be TRBD2 (5 bases). CDR1 SGHNT and CDR2 YYREEE come from the germline V gene (reference sequence). Trimming removed 0 bases at V and 7 bases at J, with 12 bases between. The CDR3 has 14 residues. Written as DNA, the CDR3 is TGTGCCAGCAGCTTGGACGGGGTGGGAAATACGCAGTATTTT. Its translation: CASSLDGVGNTQYF.

The chain uses TRBV19 and TRBJ1-5; maybe TRBD1 (5 bases). This CDR3 comprises 15 residues. Trimming removed 3 bases from V and 7 bases from J, with 16 bases in between. The germline gives CDR1 LNHDA, CDR2 SQIVND (reference sequence). CDR3 sequence reads: CASSMDVGARQPQHF. The CDR3, as DNA: TGTGCCAGTAGTATGGATGTTGGGGCGCGGCAGCCCCAGCATTTT.

V is TRBV10-3 and J is TRBJ2-3; unclear D gene. Trimming left V 3 bases short and J 0 bases short, with 7 bases between. This CDR3 region has 14 residues. Germline loops: CDR1 ENHRY, CDR2 SYGVKD. The CDR3, as DNA: TGTGCCATCAGTGACTCCTCTAGCACAGATACGCAGTATTTT. Translating gives CAISDSSSTDTQYF.

This chain uses TRBV7-2 with TRBJ2-7; 10 bases are shared with TRBD2. Trimming took 1 base from V and 4 from J; bases not matched to a gene: 4. Germline V CDR1 and CDR2: SGHTA, FQGNSA. The CDR3 has 15 residues. The CDR3 here is CASSLVAGGEYEQYV. The CDR3 DNA follows: TGTGCCAGCAGCTTAGTAGCGGGGGGCGAATACGAGCAGTACGTC.

The genes are TRBV6-6 and TRBJ1-2, with a weak D call TRBD1 (5 bases). Trimming left V 7 bases short and J 1 base short, with 7 bases between. CDR1 MNHNY and CDR2 SVGAGI come from the germline V gene (reference sequence). The CDR3 covers 12 residues. The CDR3 region is CASTGYNYGYTF. The CDR3 DNA reads as TGTGCCAGCACAGGGTATAACTATGGCTACACCTTC.

J is TRBJ2-6 and V is TRBV5-6; D is unresolved. There are 15 residues in the CDR3. The V end lost 1 base, the J end lost 2 bases, and 7 bases lay between the germline ends. Per germline, CDR1 SGHDT and CDR2 YYEEEE. This CDR3 is CASSLLGAGANVLTF. The CDR3 nucleotides are TGTGCCAGCAGCTTGTTAGGCGCTGGGGCCAACGTCCTGACTTTC.

The chain links TRBV6-1 to TRBJ2-3; 9 positions match TRBD1. V was pared by 7 bases and J by 6 bases, with 11 bases of the junction left unmatched. The CDR3 spans 15 residues. Germline V gene lookup returns CDR1 MNHNS and CDR2 SASEGT. The CDR3 DNA follows: TGTGCCAGCACCTCTCCCCGGGACAGGGTTGATACGCAGTATTTT. Encoded protein: CASTSPRDRVDTQYF.